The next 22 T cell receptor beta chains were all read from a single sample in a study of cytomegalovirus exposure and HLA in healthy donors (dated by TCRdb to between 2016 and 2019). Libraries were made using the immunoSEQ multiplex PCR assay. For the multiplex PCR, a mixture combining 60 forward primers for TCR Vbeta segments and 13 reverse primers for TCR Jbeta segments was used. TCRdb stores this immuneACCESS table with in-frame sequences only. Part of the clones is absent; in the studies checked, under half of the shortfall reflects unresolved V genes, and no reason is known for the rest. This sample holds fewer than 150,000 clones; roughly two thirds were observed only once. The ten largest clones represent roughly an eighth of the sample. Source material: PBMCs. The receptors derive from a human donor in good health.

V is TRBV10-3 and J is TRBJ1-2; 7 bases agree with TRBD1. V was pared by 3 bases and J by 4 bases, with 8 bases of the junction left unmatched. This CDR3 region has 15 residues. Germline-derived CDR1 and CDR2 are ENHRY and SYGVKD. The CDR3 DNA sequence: TGTGCCATCAGTGAACGGGGTACAGGGGCCTATGGCTACACCTTC. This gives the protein CAISERGTGAYGYTF.

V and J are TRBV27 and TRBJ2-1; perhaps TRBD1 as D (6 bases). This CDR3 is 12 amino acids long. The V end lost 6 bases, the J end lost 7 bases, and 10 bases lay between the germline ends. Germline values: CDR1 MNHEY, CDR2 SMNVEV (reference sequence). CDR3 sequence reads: CASSSRGNEQFF. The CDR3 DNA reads TGTGCCAGCAGCTCCAGGGGAAATGAGCAGTTCTTC.

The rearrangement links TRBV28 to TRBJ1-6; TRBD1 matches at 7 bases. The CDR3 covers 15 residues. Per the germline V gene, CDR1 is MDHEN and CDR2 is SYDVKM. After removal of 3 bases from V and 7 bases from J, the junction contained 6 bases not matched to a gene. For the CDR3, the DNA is TGTGCCAGCAGTTTTCCGACAGGGTTGAATTCACCCCTCCACTTT. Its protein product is CASSFPTGLNSPLHF.

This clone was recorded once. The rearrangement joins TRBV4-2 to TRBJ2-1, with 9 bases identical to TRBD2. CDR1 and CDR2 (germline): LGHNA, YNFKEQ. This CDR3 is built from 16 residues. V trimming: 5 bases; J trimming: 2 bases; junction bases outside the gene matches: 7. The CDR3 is CASSFSSGDPYNEQFF. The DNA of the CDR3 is TGTGCCAGCAGCTTTTCTAGCGGGGATCCCTACAATGAGCAGTTCTTC.

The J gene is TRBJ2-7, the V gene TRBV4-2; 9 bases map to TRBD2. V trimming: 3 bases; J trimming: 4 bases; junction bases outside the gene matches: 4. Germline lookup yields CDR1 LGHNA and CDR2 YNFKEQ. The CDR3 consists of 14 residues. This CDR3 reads CASSHSGLAYEQYF. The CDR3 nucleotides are TGTGCCAGCAGCCACTCGGGACTAGCATACGAGCAGTACTTC.

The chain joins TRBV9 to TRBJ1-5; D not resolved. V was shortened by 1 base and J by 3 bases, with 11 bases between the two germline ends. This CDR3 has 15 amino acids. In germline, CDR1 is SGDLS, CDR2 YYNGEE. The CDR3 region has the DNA TGTGCCAGCAGCGTAAGCGGTCAGCTCAATCAGCCCCAGCATTTT. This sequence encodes CASSVSGQLNQPQHF.

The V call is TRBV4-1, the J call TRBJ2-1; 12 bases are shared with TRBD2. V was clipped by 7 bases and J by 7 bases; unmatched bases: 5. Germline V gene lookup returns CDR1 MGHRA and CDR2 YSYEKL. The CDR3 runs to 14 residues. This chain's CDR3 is CASIGLAGTNEQFF. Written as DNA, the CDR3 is TGCGCCAGCATTGGACTAGCGGGAACAAATGAGCAGTTCTTC.

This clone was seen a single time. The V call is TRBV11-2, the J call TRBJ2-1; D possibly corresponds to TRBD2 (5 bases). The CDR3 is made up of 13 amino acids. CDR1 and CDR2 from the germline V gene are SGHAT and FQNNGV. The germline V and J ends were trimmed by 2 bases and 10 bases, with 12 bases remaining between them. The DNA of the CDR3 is TGTGCCAGCAGCTTATATTCTACGGGAGAGCAGTTCTTC. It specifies CASSLYSTGEQFF.

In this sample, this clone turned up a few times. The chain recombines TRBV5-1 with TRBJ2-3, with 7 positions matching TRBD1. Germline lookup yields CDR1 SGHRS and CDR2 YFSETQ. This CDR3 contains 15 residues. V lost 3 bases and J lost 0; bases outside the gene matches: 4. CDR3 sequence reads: CASSSTGASTDTQYF. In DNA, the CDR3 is TGCGCCAGCAGCTCAACAGGGGCTAGCACAGATACGCAGTATTTT.

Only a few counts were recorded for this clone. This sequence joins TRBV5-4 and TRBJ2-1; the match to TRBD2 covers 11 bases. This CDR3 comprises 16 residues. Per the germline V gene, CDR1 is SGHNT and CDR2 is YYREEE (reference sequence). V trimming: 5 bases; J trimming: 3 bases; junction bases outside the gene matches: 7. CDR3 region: CASRLSLAGDYNEQFF. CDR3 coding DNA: TGTGCCAGCAGACTCTCACTAGCGGGAGACTACAATGAGCAGTTCTTC.

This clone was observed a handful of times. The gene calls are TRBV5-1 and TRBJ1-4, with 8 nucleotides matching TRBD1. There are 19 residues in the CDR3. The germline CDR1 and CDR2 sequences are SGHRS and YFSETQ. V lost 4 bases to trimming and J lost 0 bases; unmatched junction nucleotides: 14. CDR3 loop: CASSNRTGMRRATNEKLFF. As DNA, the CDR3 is TGCGCCAGCAGCAACCGGACAGGGATGAGACGGGCAACTAATGAAAAACTGTTTTTT.

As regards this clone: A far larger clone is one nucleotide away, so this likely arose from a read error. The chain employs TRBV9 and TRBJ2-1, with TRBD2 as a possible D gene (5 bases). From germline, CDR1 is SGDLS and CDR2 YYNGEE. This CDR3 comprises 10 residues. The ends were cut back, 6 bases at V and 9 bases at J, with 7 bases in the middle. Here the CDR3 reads CASTGFEQFF. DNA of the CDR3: TGTGCCAGCACGGGGTTTGAGCAGTTCTTC.

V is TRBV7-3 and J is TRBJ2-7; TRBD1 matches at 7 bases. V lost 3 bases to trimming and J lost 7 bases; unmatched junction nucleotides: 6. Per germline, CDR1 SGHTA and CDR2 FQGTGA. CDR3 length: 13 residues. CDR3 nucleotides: TGTGCCAGCAGCTTCGGCAGGGGGTATGAGCAGTACTTC. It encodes CASSFGRGYEQYF.

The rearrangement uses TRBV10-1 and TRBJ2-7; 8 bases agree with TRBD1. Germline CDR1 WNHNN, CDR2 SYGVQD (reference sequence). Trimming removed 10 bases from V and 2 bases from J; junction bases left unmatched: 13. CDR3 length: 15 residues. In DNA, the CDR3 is TGCGCCACCGAAAACACGGGACAGGACCCCTACGAGCAGTACTTC. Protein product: CATENTGQDPYEQYF.

The CDR3 region is CASSPGRDINEKLFF. As DNA, the CDR3 is TGTGCCAGCAGCCCCGGCAGGGATATTAATGAAAAACTGTTTTTT. The rearrangement links TRBV6-4 to TRBJ1-4; D is possibly TRBD1 (5 bases). The V gene lost 6 bases and the J gene lost 4 bases, with 15 bases spanning the gap. The CDR3 consists of 15 residues. Germline loops: CDR1 MRHNA, CDR2 SNTAGT.

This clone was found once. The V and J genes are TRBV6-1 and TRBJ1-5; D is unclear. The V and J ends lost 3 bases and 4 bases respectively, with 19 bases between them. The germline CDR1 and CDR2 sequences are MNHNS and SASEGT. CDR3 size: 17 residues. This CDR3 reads CASSDALRERLNQPQHF. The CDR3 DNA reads TGTGCCAGCAGTGATGCCCTTAGGGAGAGACTTAATCAGCCCCAGCATTTT.

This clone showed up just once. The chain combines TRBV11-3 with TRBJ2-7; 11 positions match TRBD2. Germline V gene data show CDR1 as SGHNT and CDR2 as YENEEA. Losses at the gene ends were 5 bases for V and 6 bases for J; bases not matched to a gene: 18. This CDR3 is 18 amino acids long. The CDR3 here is CASSLKGLAGRSSGEQYF. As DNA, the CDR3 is TGTGCCAGCAGCCTTAAAGGACTAGCGGGCCGGTCGAGTGGCGAGCAGTACTTC.

The CDR3 region is CASSDRGPSYGYTF. The CDR3 DNA follows: TGTGCCAGCAGTGATAGGGGGCCCTCCTATGGCTACACCTTC. This chain links TRBV6-1 with TRBJ1-2; 7 positions agree with TRBD1. This CDR3 region has 14 residues. CDR1 is MNHNS and CDR2 is SASEGT in the germline V gene. Losses at the gene ends were 3 bases for V and 4 bases for J; bases not matched to a gene: 5.

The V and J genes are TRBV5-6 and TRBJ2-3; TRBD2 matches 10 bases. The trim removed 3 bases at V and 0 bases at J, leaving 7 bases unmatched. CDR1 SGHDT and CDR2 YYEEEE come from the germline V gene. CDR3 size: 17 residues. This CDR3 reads CASSSGTSATSTDTQYF. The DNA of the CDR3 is TGTGCCAGCAGCTCCGGGACTAGCGCTACTAGCACAGATACGCAGTATTTT.

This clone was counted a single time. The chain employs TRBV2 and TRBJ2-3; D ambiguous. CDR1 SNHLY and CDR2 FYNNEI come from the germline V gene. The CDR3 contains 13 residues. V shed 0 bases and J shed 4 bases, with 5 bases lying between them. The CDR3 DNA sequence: TGTGCCAGCAGTGAAGCCAACTCAGATACGCAGTATTTT. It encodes CASSEANSDTQYF.

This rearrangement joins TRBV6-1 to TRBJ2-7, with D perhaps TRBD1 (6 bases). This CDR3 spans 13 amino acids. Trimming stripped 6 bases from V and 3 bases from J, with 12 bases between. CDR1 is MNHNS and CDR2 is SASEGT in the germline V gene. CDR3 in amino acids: CASSGQPRYEQYF. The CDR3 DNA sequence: TGTGCCAGCAGCGGACAGCCGCGCTACGAGCAGTACTTC.

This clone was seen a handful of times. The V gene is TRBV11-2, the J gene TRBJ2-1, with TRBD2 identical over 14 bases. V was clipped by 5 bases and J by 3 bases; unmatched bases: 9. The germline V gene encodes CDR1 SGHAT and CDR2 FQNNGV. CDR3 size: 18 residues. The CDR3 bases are TGTGCCAGCAGCATTGGGACTAGCGGGAGAGATTTCTACAATGAGCAGTTCTTC. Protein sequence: CASSIGTSGRDFYNEQFF.